Listed here are 28 T cell receptor beta chains from one sample, sequenced in a study of cytomegalovirus exposure and HLA in healthy donors. A multiplex PCR was run with 60 Vbeta primers and 13 Jbeta primers. Sequenced by immunoSEQ multiplex PCR; TCRdb stores in-frame clones only, minus some. The sample lists roughly 120,000 clones, around a tenth occurring once. Material for sequencing was PBMCs. Receptors originate from a man between 25 and 39 years old in good health and CMV-seronegative.

This clone came up a few times. V is TRBV29-1 and J is TRBJ1-1; perhaps TRBD1 as D (6 bases). Germline V gene lookup returns CDR1 SQVTM and CDR2 ANQGSEA. The CDR3 length is 11 residues. The CDR3 sequence: CEKGVNTEAFF. CDR3 coding DNA: TGCGAGAAGGGGGTGAACACTGAAGCTTTCTTT. The variable domain in full, completed from reference TRBV29-1 and TRBJ1-1, reads SAVISQKPSRDICQRGTSLTIQCQVDSQVTMMFWYRQQPGQSLTLIATANQGSEATYESGFVIDKFPISRPNLTFSTLTVSNMSPEDSSIYLCEKGVNTEAFFGQGTRLTVV.

Written as DNA, the CDR3 is TGCAGCGTTGATAAACCAGGGGACAGCAGGTCGCAGTATTTT. This gives the protein CSVDKPGDSRSQYF. V gene TRBV29-1 combines with J gene TRBJ2-3, with 7 bases lining up with TRBD1. Germline V gene sequence: CDR1 SQVTM, CDR2 ANQGSEA. This CDR3 contains 14 residues. After removal of 3 bases from V and 10 bases from J, the junction contained 13 bases not matched to a gene.

This clone was found a few times. This chain uses TRBV15 with TRBJ2-5; 11 positions match TRBD1. The CDR3 consists of 15 residues. Germline CDR1 LNHNV, CDR2 YYDKDF (reference sequence). V was pared by 3 bases and J by 2 bases, with 2 bases of the junction left unmatched. CDR3 in amino acids: CATSSGDRGQETQYF. The CDR3 DNA follows: TGTGCCACCAGCAGTGGGGACAGGGGGCAAGAGACCCAGTACTTC.

This clone has just a few counts. CDR3 bases: TGTGCCAGCAAGACGGACAGCTTCTACGAGCAGTACTTC. Translating gives CASKTDSFYEQYF. The genes are TRBV25-1 and TRBJ2-7, with a weak D call TRBD1 (6 bases). Germline-derived CDR1 and CDR2 are MGHDK and SYGVNS. Trimming stripped 7 bases from V and 3 bases from J, with 13 bases between. This CDR3 region has 13 residues.

A few counts support this clone. The chain couples TRBV30 to TRBJ2-2; the match to TRBD2 covers 7 bases. The V segment lost 2 bases and the J segment 6 bases; nucleotides outside the gene matches: 9. The CDR3 sequence is 15 residues long. Germline CDR1 reads GTSNPN; CDR2 reads SVGIG (reference sequence). DNA for the CDR3: TGTGCCTGGAGTACTCCGGGAGGAAGGGCCGGGGAGCTGTTTTTT. Residues: CAWSTPGGRAGELFF. Supplemented by reference TRBV30 and TRBJ2-2, the full variable domain reads SQTIHQWPATLVQPVGSPLSLECTVEGTSNPNLYWYRQAAGRGLQLLFYSVGIGQISSEVPQNLSASRPQDRQFILSSKKLLLSDSGFYLCAWSTPGGRAGELFFGEGSRLTVL.

The chain couples TRBV11-2 to TRBJ1-1; 8 nucleotides agree with TRBD1. The CDR3 totals 14 residues. Trimming at V came to 3 bases and at J to 4 bases, leaving 4 bases not matched to a gene. CDR1 SGHAT and CDR2 FQNNGV come from the germline V gene. CDR3: CASSFDRGGTEAFF. The CDR3, as DNA: TGTGCCAGCAGCTTTGACAGGGGCGGCACTGAAGCTTTCTTT.

V gene TRBV18 combines with J gene TRBJ1-6, with D hard to call. Germline assignment: CDR1 KGHSH and CDR2 LQKENI. The CDR3 consists of 15 residues. V lost 0 bases and J lost 8, with 11 bases in between. The CDR3 region has the DNA TGTGCCAGCTCACCACCGACCCCGGGTCATTCACCCCTCCACTTT. It codes for CASSPPTPGHSPLHF.

This clone showed up just a few times. The chain recombines TRBV27 with TRBJ1-5; 9 bases agree with TRBD1. Germline trimming cut 8 bases from V and 6 bases from J; bases unmatched to any gene: 2. There are 12 residues in the CDR3. Germline lookup yields CDR1 MNHEY and CDR2 SMNVEV (reference sequence). Here the CDR3 reads CASGTGSQPQHF. The CDR3 coding sequence is TGTGCCAGCGGGACAGGGTCTCAGCCCCAGCATTTT.

Worth noting for this clone: The conserved final phenylalanine or tryptophan is absent from the CDR3, which likely points to a read error. The chain combines TRBV19 with TRBJ1-4; 9 nucleotides align to TRBD1. V was pared by 5 bases and J by 3 bases, with 16 bases of the junction left unmatched. CDR1 is LNHDA, CDR2 SQIVND, per germline (reference sequence). This CDR3 has 19 residues. The DNA of the CDR3 is TGTGCCAGTAGTTTGGGGACGGACAGGGGAACGCGGGCTAATGAAAAACTGTTTGTT. Translating it yields CASSLGTDRGTRANEKLFV.

V and J are TRBV6-6 and TRBJ2-3; 8 nucleotides match TRBD1. Per the germline V gene, CDR1 is MNHNY and CDR2 is SVGAGI (reference sequence). This CDR3 comprises 16 residues. The ends lost 6 bases at V and 2 bases at J; junction bases unmatched: 10. The CDR3 sequence is CASSSGQGKLTDTQYF. The CDR3 DNA is TGTGCCAGCAGCTCCGGACAGGGAAAACTCACAGATACGCAGTATTTT.

The rearrangement joins TRBV11-2 to TRBJ2-3; the match to TRBD2 covers 7 bases. CDR1 and CDR2 (germline): SGHAT, FQNNGV. V was pared by 2 bases and J by 0 bases, with 5 bases of the junction left unmatched. The CDR3 loop spans 16 amino acids. The CDR3 DNA follows: TGTGCCAGCAGCTTACTAAGCGGGGCCAGCACAGATACGCAGTATTTT. This codes for CASSLLSGASTDTQYF. Using reference TRBV11-2 and TRBJ2-3 for the parts outside the CDR3, the full variable domain is EAGVAQSPRYKIIEKRQSVAFWCNPISGHATLYWYQQILGQGPKLLIQFQNNGVVDDSQLPKDRFSAERLKGVDSTLKIQPAKLEDSAVYLCASSLLSGASTDTQYFGPGTRLTVL.

This clone came up a few times. The V gene is TRBV4-2, the J gene TRBJ1-4, with 7 positions matching TRBD1. Germline assignment: CDR1 LGHNA and CDR2 YNFKEQ. V gave up 0 bases and J gave up 5 bases; unmatched junction bases: 6. This CDR3 spans 16 amino acids. CDR3 protein: CASSQDARRGNEKLFF. Here the CDR3 DNA reads TGTGCCAGCAGCCAAGATGCCCGCAGGGGGAATGAAAAACTGTTTTTT.

The chain joins TRBV2 to TRBJ2-1, with 15 positions matching TRBD2. Trimming cost V 1 base and J 13 bases; bases outside gene matches: 11. In germline, CDR1 is SNHLY, CDR2 FYNNEI. The CDR3 extends over 17 amino acids. In nucleotides, the CDR3 is TGTGCCAGCAGTGAAGGGACTAGCGGGAGGGTCAGAGAGACCCAGTTCTTC. Translation: CASSEGTSGRVRETQFF.

The sample holds a few counts of this clone. V and J are TRBV5-1 and TRBJ2-5; TRBD2 agrees at 7 bases. Germline V lookup: CDR1 SGHRS, CDR2 YFSETQ. V gave up 4 bases and J gave up 2 bases; unmatched junction bases: 5. The CDR3 length is 14 residues. The CDR3 reads CASSPAGRQETQYF. The CDR3, as DNA: TGCGCCAGCAGCCCAGCGGGGAGGCAAGAGACCCAGTACTTC.

This clone appeared a few times. The chain recombines TRBV7-2 with TRBJ2-5, with TRBD1 as a possible D gene (6 bases). The CDR3 is 12 amino acids. Germline V lookup: CDR1 SGHTA, CDR2 FQGNSA. Between the trimmed V and J ends, which lost 5 bases and 5 bases, there was a span of 9 bases. The DNA for the CDR3 is TGTGCCAGCAGCCTAAGGGGGGAGACCCAGTACTTC. Protein sequence: CASSLRGETQYF. Full variable domain (outside the CDR3, taken from reference TRBV7-2 and TRBJ2-5): GAGVSQSPSNKVTEKGKDVELRCDPISGHTALYWYRQSLGQGLEFLIYFQGNSAPDKSGLPSDRFSAERTGGSVSTLTIQRTQQEDSAVYLCASSLRGETQYFGPGTRLLVL.

This clone was seen a handful of times. The chain employs TRBV13 and TRBJ1-2; TRBD1 might be the D (5 bases). Trimming took off 5 bases at V and 2 bases at J, with 15 bases between the two ends. CDR1 and CDR2 (germline): PRHDT, FYEKMQ (reference sequence). The CDR3 length is 15 residues. The CDR3 here is CASSLSGALNYGYTF. The DNA of the CDR3 is TGTGCCAGCAGCCTGAGCGGGGCACTCAACTATGGCTACACCTTC.

The CDR3 DNA sequence: TGTGCCAGCAGTTTACGCAGAAATTCACCCCTCCACTTT. Amino acid sequence: CASSLRRNSPLHF. This chain uses TRBV27 with TRBJ1-6; unclear D gene. The CDR3 loop spans 13 amino acids. V lost 2 bases to trimming and J lost 7 bases, with 6 bases between them. Germline lookup yields CDR1 MNHEY and CDR2 SMNVEV (reference sequence).

This sequence joins TRBV21-1 and TRBJ1-2; TRBD1 is taken as the D call from the table, unchecked against the DNA. TRBV21-1 is flagged as a pseudogene. The CDR3 is 14 residues long. The CDR3 protein is CASSSRDRGEGYTF. In nucleotides, the CDR3 is TGTGCCAGCAGCTCCCGGGACAGGGGTGAAGGCTACACCTTC.

V usage is TRBV5-8 and J usage is TRBJ1-5; 8 positions agree with TRBD1. Looked up from germline, CDR1 is SGHTS and CDR2 is YDEGEE. The CDR3 is 18 residues long. Unmatched junction bases numbered 12, after V lost 4 bases and J lost 0 bases. For the CDR3, the DNA is TGTGCCAGCAGCCGTGGACAGGGATATCAATATAGCAATCAGCCCCAGCATTTT. The encoded protein is CASSRGQGYQYSNQPQHF. The entire variable domain, with the rest obtained from reference TRBV5-8 and TRBJ1-5, is as follows: EAGVTQSPTHLIKTRGQQATLRCSPISGHTSVYWYQQALGLGLQFLLWYDEGEERNRGNFPPRFSGRQFPNYSSELNVNALELEDSALYLCASSRGQGYQYSNQPQHFGDGTRLSIL.

V gene TRBV4-3 combines with J gene TRBJ1-5, with a tentative D call TRBD1 (5 bases). Germline CDR1 and CDR2: LGHNA and YSLEER. V lost 0 bases and J lost 7, with 13 bases in between. The CDR3 spans 15 residues. The CDR3 bases are TGCGCCAGCAGCCAAGACAGGGAATGGTGGCAGCCCCAGCATTTT. Its protein is CASSQDREWWQPQHF.

This clone came up a few times. The rearrangement links TRBV5-4 to TRBJ1-1; TRBD1 matches 11 bases. The CDR3 length is 15 residues. Germline lookup yields CDR1 SGHNT and CDR2 YYREEE (reference sequence). Trimming cost V 4 bases and J 3 bases; bases outside gene matches: 5. The CDR3 loop reads CASSERDRGYTEAFF. The CDR3 DNA reads TGTGCCAGCAGCGAGAGGGACAGGGGGTACACTGAAGCTTTCTTT. Supplemented by reference TRBV5-4 and TRBJ1-1, the full variable domain reads ETGVTQSPTHLIKTRGQQVTLRCSSQSGHNTVSWYQQALGQGPQFIFQYYREEENGRGNFPPRFSGLQFPNYSSELNVNALELDDSALYLCASSERDRGYTEAFFGQGTRLTVV.

This chain joins TRBV11-3 and TRBJ1-1; 9 bases match TRBD1. J lost 1 base, V lost 4 bases, and 1 base had no gene match. Germline V gives CDR1 SGHNT, CDR2 YENEEA. This CDR3 contains 14 residues. This CDR3 is CASSSGQGNTEAFF. The CDR3, as DNA: TGTGCCAGCAGCTCGGGACAGGGGAACACTGAAGCTTTCTTT.

This clone was found a few times. The chain is built from TRBV6-1 and TRBJ1-5; D uncertain. CDR3 size: 15 residues. Germline V lookup: CDR1 MNHNS, CDR2 SASEGT. The V gene lost 7 bases and the J gene lost 1 base, with 14 bases spanning the gap. This CDR3 is CASTRTGNSNQPQHF. The DNA of the CDR3 is TGTGCCAGCACCCGGACTGGGAACAGCAATCAGCCCCAGCATTTT.

The chain has TRBV6-1 and TRBJ1-2; 7 nucleotides line up with TRBD1. The CDR3 consists of 12 residues. With V trimmed by 11 bases and J by 7 bases, 10 bases remained unmatched. Germline CDR1 and CDR2: MNHNS and SASEGT. The CDR3 reads CASQGGDRGYTF. CDR3 nucleotide sequence: TGTGCCTCCCAGGGGGGTGATCGTGGCTACACCTTC.

The rearrangement joins TRBV7-2 to TRBJ1-2; 8 bases match TRBD1. The V segment lost 2 bases and the J segment 8 bases; nucleotides outside the gene matches: 7. The CDR3 loop spans 14 amino acids. The germline gives CDR1 SGHTA, CDR2 FQGNSA. The CDR3 region is CASSLSPDRAGYTF. The CDR3 DNA reads as TGTGCCAGCAGCTTATCCCCGGACAGGGCCGGCTACACCTTC.

This clone was counted only a few times. This chain connects TRBV4-3 to TRBJ1-2; 10 positions agree with TRBD1. This CDR3 has 15 amino acids. Per the germline V gene, CDR1 is LGHNA and CDR2 is YSLEER. Trimming cost V 0 bases and J 8 bases; bases outside gene matches: 6. CDR3 bases: TGCGCCAGCAGCCAAGACCCGGGGACAGGGGAAGGCTACACCTTC. Protein sequence: CASSQDPGTGEGYTF.

This chain links TRBV6-1 with TRBJ1-3, with TRBD1 matching over 8 bases. Germline assignment: CDR1 MNHNS and CDR2 SASEGT. This CDR3 region has 14 residues. The junction had 3 bases not matched to a gene; V was cut back by 6 bases and J by 2 bases. The CDR3 sequence: CASRIQGAGNTIYF. The DNA of the CDR3 is TGTGCCAGCAGGATACAGGGGGCTGGAAACACCATATATTTT.

A few counts support this clone. V is TRBV13 and J is TRBJ2-7; a weak D match, TRBD1 (5 bases). In germline, CDR1 is PRHDT, CDR2 FYEKMQ (reference sequence). The CDR3 length is 15 residues. V lost 1 base and J 6 bases, leaving 16 bases between the germline ends. The CDR3 coding sequence is TGTGCCAGCAGCTTAGAGTCAGGGTCTTCTTCCGAGCAGTACTTC. It encodes CASSLESGSSSEQYF. Full variable domain (remainder filled in from reference TRBV13 and TRBJ2-7): AAGVIQSPRHLIKEKRETATLKCYPIPRHDTVYWYQQGPGQDPQFLISFYEKMQSDKGSIPDRFSAQQFSDYHSELNMSSLELGDSALYFCASSLESGSSSEQYFGPGTRLTVT.